This is a list of T cell receptor beta chains from one sample in a study of cytomegalovirus exposure and HLA in healthy donors. This table comes from immunoSEQ multiplex PCR, and its TCRdb copy is limited to in-frame clones, with some not included. Of tens of thousands of clones listed, over 60% were seen once; the top ten hold 4.5% to 6%. The sequencing input was PBMCs. The source is a woman in her twenties or thirties in good health and CMV-seronegative. Both conserved end residues are part of each CDR3. The D gene is left open where the match is weak. Clone size appears in some rows only: once, few, many, or a class for an expanded clone.

J gene	clone size	V gene	D gene	CDR3 protein	CDR3 DNA
TRBJ2-7	-	TRBV5-8	TRBD1	CASSLVGQGSEQYF	TGTGCCAGCAGCTTGGTGGGACAGGGGAGCGAGCAGTACTTC
TRBJ2-7	-	TRBV6-5	-	CASSLGQLSSYEQYF	TGTGCCAGCAGTCTCGGACAGCTTAGCTCCTACGAGCAGTACTTC
TRBJ1-1	-	TRBV10-1	-	CASKNARGTEAFF	TGCGCCAGCAAGAACGCCCGGGGGACTGAAGCTTTCTTT
TRBJ2-7	-	TRBV5-4	-	CASSQGVSPYEQYF	TGTGCCAGCAGTCAAGGGGTTAGCCCCTACGAGCAGTACTTC
TRBJ2-7	-	TRBV20-1	TRBD2	CSATDGLADYF	TGCAGTGCTACCGACGGACTAGCGGATTACTTC
TRBJ2-2	-	TRBV30	TRBD2	CAWGTSGYTGELFF	TGTGCCTGGGGGACTAGTGGGTACACCGGGGAGCTGTTTTTT
TRBJ1-2	-	TRBV6-5	TRBD1	CASSYTSTGHGYTF	TGTGCCAGCAGTTACACGTCGACAGGGCACGGCTACACCTTC
TRBJ2-1	few	TRBV10-3	-	CAISDSRGLRNEQFF	TGTGCCATCAGTGATTCGAGGGGGTTAAGAAATGAGCAGTTCTTC
TRBJ2-7	few	TRBV6-5	-	CASSYRAGLSYEQYF	TGTGCCAGCAGTTACCGGGCAGGGCTTTCGTACGAGCAGTACTTC
TRBJ1-3	-	TRBV29-1	-	CSVEVSGSGNTIYF	TGCAGCGTTGAAGTCTCAGGGTCTGGAAACACCATATATTTT
TRBJ2-3	-	TRBV2	-	CASQADTQYF	TGTGCCAGCCAGGCAGATACGCAGTATTTT
TRBJ2-2	few	TRBV13	-	CASSPPNTGELFF	TGTGCCAGCAGCCCTCCTAACACCGGGGAGCTGTTTTTT
TRBJ2-1	-	TRBV4-1	-	CASSQAPSTSKNEQFF	TGCGCCAGCAGCCAAGCTCCCTCGACTAGTAAGAATGAGCAGTTCTTC
TRBJ2-3	few	TRBV9	TRBD2	CASSVTSGTDTQYF	TGTGCCAGCAGCGTGACTAGCGGGACAGATACGCAGTATTTT
TRBJ2-5	-	TRBV5-1	TRBD1	CASSSLQGAQETQYF	TGCGCCAGCAGCTCACTCCAGGGGGCACAAGAGACCCAGTACTTC
TRBJ2-7	-	TRBV9	TRBD1	CASSAQGAYEQYF	TGTGCCAGCAGCGCCCAGGGGGCCTACGAGCAGTACTTC
TRBJ1-1	-	TRBV20-1	-	CSARVPRQAFF	TGCAGTGCTAGAGTCCCCAGGCAAGCTTTCTTT
TRBJ1-2	-	TRBV12-5	TRBD1	CASGWTGKHYGYTF	TGTGCTAGTGGTTGGACAGGCAAGCACTATGGCTACACCTTC
TRBJ1-2	few	TRBV7-3	TRBD1	CASSQTGRHGYTF	TGTGCCAGCAGCCAGACAGGGCGTCATGGCTACACCTTC
TRBJ2-3	few	TRBV9	-	CASSVEGGATDTQYF	TGTGCCAGCAGCGTAGAAGGGGGGGCTACAGATACGCAGTATTTT
TRBJ2-3	-	TRBV4-3	-	CASSQDVTSTDTQYF	TGCGCCAGCAGCCAAGACGTAACTAGCACAGATACGCAGTATTTT
TRBJ2-1	-	TRBV19	TRBD1	CASSVGTGGGHEQFF	TGTGCCAGTAGTGTCGGGACAGGGGGCGGGCATGAGCAGTTCTTC
TRBJ2-1	-	TRBV6-5	-	CASSHPRLGGNEQFF	TGTGCCAGCAGCCACCCCCGACTTGGGGGGAATGAGCAGTTCTTC
TRBJ1-1	-	TRBV12-2	-	CASRLELREDTEAFF	TGTGCAAGTCGCTTAGAATTGAGGGAGGACACTGAAGCTTTCTTT
TRBJ1-4	few	TRBV4-2	-	CASSLGGQGNEKLFF	TGTGCCAGCAGCTTGGGGGGGCAGGGTAATGAAAAACTGTTTTTT
TRBJ1-1	-	TRBV9	-	CASSVGRSGGRDTEAFF	TGTGCCAGCAGCGTCGGGCGCTCTGGGGGGAGAGACACTGAAGCTTTCTTT
TRBJ1-5	-	TRBV27	-	CASSSRGDSLWPQHF	TGTGCCAGCAGTTCCAGGGGCGATTCCCTATGGCCCCAGCATTTT
TRBJ1-4	-	TRBV27	-	CASSTGRRTNEKLFF	TGTGCCAGCAGTACCGGGAGGAGAACTAATGAAAAACTGTTTTTT
TRBJ1-4	-	TRBV5-6	-	CASSFSTVGNEKLFF	TGTGCCAGCAGCTTTTCGACAGTAGGTAATGAAAAACTGTTTTTT
TRBJ1-1	-	TRBV5-1	-	CASSLVGPPNTEAFF	TGCGCCAGCAGCTTGGTTGGGCCCCCGAACACTGAAGCTTTCTTT
TRBJ1-1	-	TRBV7-9	-	CASSSLTGPNTEAFF	TGTGCCAGCAGCTCATTGACAGGCCCGAACACTGAAGCTTTCTTT
TRBJ1-4	-	TRBV6-6	-	CASSYRGNEKLFF	TGTGCCAGCAGTTATAGGGGAAATGAAAAACTGTTTTTT
TRBJ2-5	-	TRBV6-5	TRBD2	CASSRTSGGPGTQYF	TGTGCCAGCAGCCGGACTAGCGGGGGGCCAGGGACCCAGTACTTC
TRBJ2-1	-	TRBV29-1	TRBD2	CSVKGLAGAEQFF	TGCAGCGTTAAAGGACTAGCGGGAGCTGAGCAGTTCTTC
TRBJ2-3	few	TRBV4-1	-	CASSQVSFAASGTDTQYF	TGCGCCAGCAGCCAAGTTAGTTTTGCGGCTAGCGGCACAGATACGCAGTATTTT
TRBJ1-6	-	TRBV30	-	CAWSVGVQSSYNSPLHF	TGTGCCTGGAGTGTGGGAGTGCAGAGCTCCTATAATTCACCCCTCCACTTT
TRBJ2-5	few	TRBV6-5	-	CASSSPTVRETQYF	TGTGCCAGCAGTTCACCGACAGTCCGAGAGACCCAGTACTTC
TRBJ1-1	-	TRBV7-9	TRBD1	CASSPSRQGNTEAFF	TGTGCCAGCAGCCCCAGTAGACAGGGGAACACTGAAGCTTTCTTT
TRBJ2-2	-	TRBV9	TRBD2	CASSPLGAGGPVTGELFF	TGTGCCAGCAGCCCGCTGGGAGCGGGAGGGCCAGTGACCGGGGAGCTGTTTTTT
TRBJ1-2	-	TRBV4-3	-	CASSPRGGRYGYTF	TGCGCCAGCAGCCCCCGCGGAGGACGCTATGGCTACACCTTC
TRBJ1-2	-	TRBV28	TRBD1	CASDRGDGYTF	TGTGCCAGCGACAGGGGGGATGGCTACACCTTC
TRBJ1-1	few	TRBV5-1	TRBD1	CASSLNRGQAASEAFF	TGCGCCAGCAGCTTAAACAGGGGACAGGCGGCATCTGAAGCTTTCTTT
TRBJ1-1	-	TRBV7-3	TRBD1	CASSSQGRGEAFF	TGTGCCAGCAGCTCACAGGGGCGGGGTGAAGCTTTCTTT